The 8 T cell receptor beta chains below were found in one sample sequenced in a study of T-cell memory formation after mild COVID-19. MiXCR, run by TCRdb on the 5' RACE reads, gives a single entry per CDR3 protein. The table lists under 550,000 distinct CDR3 sequences, 15% to 20% of them singletons. The sequencing sample was made of PBMCs or a T cell subset sorted from them (not recorded which). These receptor sequences come from an adult woman who had mild COVID-19 (a few samples of this study predate the infection). Cell type and time point are not known.

This chain connects TRBV7-8 to TRBJ2-1; TRBD2 agrees at 14 bases. There are 15 residues in the CDR3. In germline, CDR1 is SGHVS, CDR2 FQNEAQ. After removal of 5 bases from V and 6 bases from J, the junction contained 3 bases not matched to a gene. The CDR3 is CASSTTSGGGNEQFF. The CDR3, as DNA: TGTGCCAGCAGCACGACTAGCGGGGGGGGCAATGAGCAGTTCTTC.

This clonotype was counted a few times. The J gene is TRBJ2-7, the V gene TRBV5-1; 9 nucleotides match TRBD1. Germline V gene lookup returns CDR1 SGHRS and CDR2 YFSETQ. J was trimmed by 4 bases and V by 0 bases; bases with no gene match: 8. The CDR3 covers 16 residues. The CDR3 sequence: CASSLAAGTGRYEQYF. The DNA of the CDR3 is TGCGCCAGCAGCTTGGCCGCAGGGACAGGGCGGTACGAGCAGTACTTC.

This clonotype came up a few times. The chain carries TRBV12-3 or TRBV12-4 and TRBJ1-5, with D perhaps matching TRBD1 (6 bases). V dropped 7 bases and J dropped 5 bases, with 12 bases sitting between them. CDR3 length: 13 residues. CDR3 bases: TGTGCCAGCAATCTGGACAGTTATCAGCCCCAGCATTTT. As protein: CASNLDSYQPQHF.

This clonotype was found a few times. The chain recombines TRBV20-1 with TRBJ1-5; the D gene is possibly TRBD1 (5 bases). Per germline, CDR1 DFQATT and CDR2 SNEGSKA (reference sequence). This CDR3 is built from 15 residues. Between the trimmed V and J ends, which lost 6 bases and 8 bases, there was a span of 23 bases. This chain's CDR3 is CSATPFGGVEKPQHF. The DNA of the CDR3 is TGCAGTGCCACACCCTTTGGGGGGGTTGAGAAGCCCCAGCATTTT.

This clonotype was recorded a few times. This chain uses TRBV9 with TRBJ2-1; D perhaps matches TRBD1 (5 bases). The germline gives CDR1 SGDLS, CDR2 YYNGEE. V was pared by 0 bases and J by 3 bases, with 10 bases between. CDR3 length: 15 residues. The CDR3 coding sequence is TGTGCCAGCAGCGTAGCAGGGATACACTACAATGAGCAGTTCTTC. Protein sequence: CASSVAGIHYNEQFF.

This clonotype occurred many times. This sequence joins TRBV7-9 and TRBJ2-5; 8 nucleotides match TRBD1. V shed 3 bases, J shed 4 bases, and the junction held 10 bases outside the gene matches. Per germline, CDR1 SEHNR and CDR2 FQNEAQ (reference sequence). This CDR3 contains 16 residues. The CDR3 is CASSLGDRGHRETQYF. In DNA form, the CDR3 reads TGTGCCAGCAGCTTGGGTGACAGGGGCCATCGAGAGACCCAGTACTTC.

This clonotype was counted at least ten times. The chain uses TRBV7-2 and TRBJ2-7; possible D gene TRBD2, 7 bases. Trimming removed 2 bases at V and 6 bases at J, with 14 bases between. Looked up from germline, CDR1 is SGHTA and CDR2 is FQGNSA. This CDR3 has 14 amino acids. This CDR3 is CASSLSGTSGEQYF. DNA for the CDR3: TGTGCCAGCAGCTTAAGCGGGACAAGCGGCGAGCAGTACTTC. Supplemented by reference TRBV7-2 and TRBJ2-7, the full variable domain reads GAGVSQSPSNKVTEKGKDVELRCDPISGHTALYWYRQSLGQGLEFLIYFQGNSAPDKSGLPSDRFSAERTGGSVSTLTIQRTQQEDSAVYLCASSLSGTSGEQYFGPGTRLTVT.

The chain carries TRBV14 and TRBJ2-2; 7 nucleotides align to TRBD2. CDR3 length: 14 amino acids. Looked up from germline, CDR1 is SGHDN and CDR2 is FVKESK. J gave up 7 bases and V 2 bases, and 4 bases lay outside the gene matches. CDR3 nucleotide sequence: TGTGCCAGCAGCCAATCTCGGGGGGTCGGGGAGCTGTTTTTT. As protein: CASSQSRGVGELFF.